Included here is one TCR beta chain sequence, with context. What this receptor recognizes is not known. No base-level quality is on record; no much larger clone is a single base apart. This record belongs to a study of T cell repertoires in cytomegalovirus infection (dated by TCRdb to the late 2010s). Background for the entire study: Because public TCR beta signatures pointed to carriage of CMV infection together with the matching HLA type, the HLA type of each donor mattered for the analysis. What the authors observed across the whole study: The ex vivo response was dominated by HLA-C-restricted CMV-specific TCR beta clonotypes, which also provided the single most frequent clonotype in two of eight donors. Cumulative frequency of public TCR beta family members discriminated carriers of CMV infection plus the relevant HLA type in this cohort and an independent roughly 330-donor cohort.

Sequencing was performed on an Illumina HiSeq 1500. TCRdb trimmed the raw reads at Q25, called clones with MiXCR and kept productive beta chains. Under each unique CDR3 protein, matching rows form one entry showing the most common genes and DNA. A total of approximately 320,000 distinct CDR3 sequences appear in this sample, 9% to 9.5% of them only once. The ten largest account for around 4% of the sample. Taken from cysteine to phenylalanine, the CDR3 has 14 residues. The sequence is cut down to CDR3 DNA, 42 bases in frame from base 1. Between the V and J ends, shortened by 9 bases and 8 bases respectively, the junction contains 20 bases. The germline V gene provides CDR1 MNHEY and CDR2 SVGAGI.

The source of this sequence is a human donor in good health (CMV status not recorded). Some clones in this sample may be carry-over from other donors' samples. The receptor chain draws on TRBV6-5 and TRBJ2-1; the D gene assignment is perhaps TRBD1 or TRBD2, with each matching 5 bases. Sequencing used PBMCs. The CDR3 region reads CASLWGSVGDEQFF. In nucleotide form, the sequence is TGTGCCAGTCTTTGGGGGTCCGTCGGCGATGAGCAGTTCTTC.